These T cell receptor beta chains were read from a single sample in a study of blood T cell repertoires in COVID-19. Method: immunoSEQ multiplex PCR; TCRdb's copy keeps in-frame clones and lacks some. The sample has fewer than 300,000 clones, 80% to 95% seen once. What was sequenced was peripheral blood. All receptors derive from a woman aged 30 to 39 with COVID-19, enrolled during active disease. The CDR3 runs from the conserved cysteine through the conserved F or W. The D gene is left open where the match is weak. Expanded clones get a size class; other rows say once, few or many, or leave the size out.

>TRBV5-5|TRBJ1-4|few|-
TGTGCCAGCAGCTTGGGGAGGGCAGAAGCGGCGGCTAATGAAAAACTGTTTTTT
CASSLGRAEAAANEKLFF
>TRBV13|TRBJ1-4|-|TRBD1
TGTGCCAGCAGCGCGTGGACAGGGGGTAATGAAAAACTGTTTTTT
CASSAWTGGNEKLFF
>TRBV7-9|TRBJ1-3|-|-
TGTGCCAGCAGCTCCCCGCAGGTCTACTCTGGAAACACCATATATTTT
CASSSPQVYSGNTIYF
>TRBV3-1/TRBV3-2|TRBJ2-7|-|TRBD2
TGTGCCAGCAGCCAAGATTTTAGCGGGCCCTACGAGCAGTACTTC
CASSQDFSGPYEQYF
>TRBV30|TRBJ1-2|-|-
TGTGCCTGGAGTTACAGTCCTTATGGCTACACCTTC
CAWSYSPYGYTF
>TRBV9|TRBJ1-2|once|TRBD1
TGTGCCAGCAGCGTAGGGACAGGGGGTGGCTACACCTTC
CASSVGTGGGYTF
>TRBV19|TRBJ2-1|-|TRBD1
TGTGCCAGTAGTACCGGGACAGGGGGCCACAATGAGCAGTTCTTC
CASSTGTGGHNEQFF
>TRBV19|TRBJ2-1|-|TRBD2
TGTGCCAGTACAACGACTAGCTACACACCCTACAATGAGCAGTTCTTC
CASTTTSYTPYNEQFF
>TRBV7-2|TRBJ2-1|-|TRBD2
TGTGCCAGCAGCTCAGGGACTAGCGGGAGATACAATGAGCAGTTCTTC
CASSSGTSGRYNEQFF
>TRBV3-1/TRBV3-2|TRBJ2-4|-|-
TGTGCCAGCAGCCAAACCGGGAACGCTCAGTACTTC
CASSQTGNAQYF
>TRBV24-1|TRBJ2-3|-|-
TGTGCCACCAGTGATTTCCAGGGATTGGCAGATACGCAGTATTTT
CATSDFQGLADTQYF
>TRBV5-1|TRBJ2-1|few|TRBD2
TGCGCCAGCAGCATCAAGCGGGAACTCAATGAGCAGTTCTTC
CASSIKRELNEQFF
>TRBV6-4|TRBJ2-3|-|TRBD2
TGTGCCAGCAGTGACAGAGCGGGAGGGCCCATGGGTACGCAGTATTTT
CASSDRAGGPMGTQYF
>TRBV29-1|TRBJ2-1|-|TRBD2
TGCAGCGTGACTAGCGGGCAAGAGGGGTATGAGCAGTTCTTC
CSVTSGQEGYEQFF
>TRBV5-1|TRBJ2-3|-|TRBD2
TGCGCCAGCAGCTTCGGACTAGCGGGGAGCCTAAGCACAGATACGCAGTATTTT
CASSFGLAGSLSTDTQYF
>TRBV5-4|TRBJ2-4|-|-
TGTGCCAGCAGTTCCGAGGGAAGGAACATTCAGTACTTC
CASSSEGRNIQYF
>TRBV5-6|TRBJ2-3|once|TRBD2
TGTGCCAGCAGCGAGATGACTAGCGGACACACAGATACGCAGTATTTT
CASSEMTSGHTDTQYF
>TRBV19|TRBJ2-2|once|-
TGTGCCAGTAGGGGGGGCACCGGGGAGCTGTTTTTT
CASRGGTGELFF
>TRBV29-1|TRBJ2-1|-|TRBD2
TGCAGCGTTAATAGCGGGAGCTCCTACAATGAGCAGTTCTTC
CSVNSGSSYNEQFF
>TRBV20-1|TRBJ2-1|-|TRBD2
TGCAGTGCTAGTAGCGGGAGATTCTACAATGAGCAGTTCTTC
CSASSGRFYNEQFF
>TRBV3-1/TRBV3-2|TRBJ1-1|-|-
TGTGCCAGCAGCCTAAAGGGAGGCGAAGCTTTCTTT
CASSLKGGEAFF
>TRBV7-9|TRBJ1-2|-|TRBD1
TGTGCCAGCAGCTTAGTGGAGACAGGGTGGTATGGCTACACCTTC
CASSLVETGWYGYTF
>TRBV29-1|TRBJ2-1|-|-
TGCAGCGTTGGCCCCGTACAGGGAAAAAACTTGAATGAGCAGTTCTTC
CSVGPVQGKNLNEQFF
>TRBV9|TRBJ2-1|-|-
TGTGCCAGCAGCCCCCCCGGGGGACCGTCGTACAATGAGCAGTTCTTC
CASSPPGGPSYNEQFF
>TRBV20-1|TRBJ1-1|-|-
TGCAGTTGTGAGCGGGACACTGAAGCTTTCTTT
CSCERDTEAFF
>TRBV18|TRBJ2-2|-|-
TGTGCCAGCTCACGCCCGAGACAGGTTAACGGGGAGCTGTTTTTT
CASSRPRQVNGELFF
>TRBV7-9|TRBJ2-7|-|TRBD1
TGTGCCAGCAGCCCGACGGGACAGGTCCTCTACGAGCAGTACTTC
CASSPTGQVLYEQYF
>TRBV10-3|TRBJ1-4|once|-
TGTGCCATCAGTGCCGACGGGGCAACTAATGAAAAACTGTTTTTT
CAISADGATNEKLFF
>TRBV11-2|TRBJ1-2|-|TRBD1
TGTGCCAGCAGCTTAGCTAATAGCGTCCGGGACAGGGGAAGAGGCTACACCTTC
CASSLANSVRDRGRGYTF
>TRBV19|TRBJ1-3|-|-
TGTGCCAGTAGTGGGCAGGGTCCGGCTGGAAACACCATATATTTT
CASSGQGPAGNTIYF
>TRBV13|TRBJ1-2|-|TRBD1
TGTGCCAGCAGCTTGGACAGGGGGCGCGTAAACTATGGCTACACCTTC
CASSLDRGRVNYGYTF
>TRBV7-9|TRBJ1-2|-|-
TGTGCCAGCAGCCCCAAACTCAGGGGTAACTATGGCTACACCTTC
CASSPKLRGNYGYTF
>TRBV18|TRBJ1-1|-|TRBD1
TGTGCCAGCTCACCTAGGACAGGTGAACTGGGGACTGAAGCTTTCTTT
CASSPRTGELGTEAFF